The entry below describes one T cell receptor beta chain. Its matching antigen is unknown. The data are from a study of cytomegalovirus exposure and HLA in healthy donors. Study-wide results and caveats: It was assumed in the presence/absence analyses that sequencing depth was roughly uniform across donors. When analyzed later, a missense DCLRE1C variant was found to be linked to TCR beta V- and J-gene trimming.

The CDR3 runs to 16 residues. V lost 1 base, J lost 4 bases, and 7 bases stayed unmatched. Germline CDR1 is LNHNV and CDR2 is YYDKDF (reference sequence). The PCR had 60 Vbeta and 13 Jbeta primers. Here immunoSEQ multiplex PCR was the method, and the copy in TCRdb shows in-frame clones only, minus some. Recorded here are 29,000 or so clones; the top ten clones represent 0.71%. The receptor comes from a young man in good health and CMV-seronegative. The V call is TRBV15, the J call TRBJ1-2; 9 bases align to TRBD1. Sequenced: PBMCs. DNA of the CDR3: TGTGCCACCAGCAGAGTCGGGGACAGGGCGGTCTATGGCTACACCTTC. It specifies CATSRVGDRAVYGYTF.